This T cell receptor beta chain was sequenced in a study of T cell changes during pregnancy in multiple sclerosis. TCRdb's copy holds only in-frame clones and misses some; the assay was immunoSEQ multiplex PCR. The top ten clones hold about 3.5% of a sample with approximately 100,000 clones, approximately 90% of them seen once. Trimming left V 2 bases short and J 2 bases short, with 12 bases between. CDR3 size: 15 residues. Per the germline V gene, CDR1 is MNHEY and CDR2 is SVGAGI. The sequences come from peripheral blood, collected after pregnancy. The V gene is TRBV6-5, the J gene TRBJ1-2; D unclear. This sequence originates from a female donor with multiple sclerosis, enrolled in a pregnancy study. The CDR3 DNA sequence: TGTGCCAGCAGTTACGTTCAGGCGAGCAACTATGGCTACACCTTC. Its protein product is CASSYVQASNYGYTF.